The present T cell receptor beta chain was sequenced within a study of beta chain features in type 1 diabetes. Every isolated RNA sample was fully reverse transcribed, so sequencing captured expressed TCRB transcripts. Generated by immunoSEQ multiplex PCR, the TCRdb table keeps only in-frame clones and is missing some. The repertoire holds some 270,000 clones, with 11% as singletons. Broader study findings: In every one of the four CD4+ subsets, TCRB CDR3s were moderately but significantly shorter in Type 1 diabetes patients.

CDR1 is SGHAT, CDR2 FQNNGV, per germline. The CDR3 extends over 15 amino acids. Trimming took 2 bases from V and 7 from J; bases not matched to a gene: 6. This clone was recorded a few times. Its antigen remains unidentified. The source is a man aged 25 to 40 with type 1 diabetes. Sequenced sample: naive CD4+ T cells from blood. The rearrangement links TRBV11-2 to TRBJ2-7; TRBD2 aligns across 12 bases. CDR3 nucleotides: TGTGCCAGCAGCTTAAGACTAGCGGGGGCGGGGGAGCAGTACTTC. Encoded protein: CASSLRLAGAGEQYF.